These T cell receptor beta chains were read from a single sample in a study of shared clonotypes between healthy human individuals. Some clones are missing from TCRdb's copy, which holds only in-frame ones; the method was immunoSEQ multiplex PCR. Of fewer than 700,000 clones listed, around 77% are singletons. Sequencing was carried out using PBMCs. The receptors here all came from a woman aged 40 to 50 in good health. Some clones in this sample may be carry-over from other donors' samples. Both conserved end residues are part of each CDR3. The D gene is left open where the match is weak. Size tells how often a clone was seen (once, few, many) or the class of an expanded clone, and some rows leave it out.

size	V	D	J	DNA	CDR3
NA	TRBV19	NA	TRBJ2-5	TGTGCCAGTAGGAGAGAAGAAGGGACCCAGTACTTC	CASRREEGTQYF
NA	TRBV27	NA	TRBJ1-1	TGTGCCAGCAGGCTCGTGGGGAACACTGAAGCTTTCTTT	CASRLVGNTEAFF
NA	TRBV7-2	NA	TRBJ1-2	TGTGCCAGCAGCCCCCGATACAGGGCCCACTATGGCTACACCTTC	CASSPRYRAHYGYTF
NA	TRBV5-5	TRBD2	TRBJ2-1	TGTGCCAGCAGCTTGTTAATAGCGGGGTACAATGAGCAGTTCTTC	CASSLLIAGYNEQFF
few	TRBV4-2	TRBD2	TRBJ2-3	TGTGCCAGCAGCCTAGGTATTGGCGGGGGTAGCACAGATACGCAGTATTTT	CASSLGIGGGSTDTQYF
NA	TRBV19	NA	TRBJ2-1	TGTGCCAGTAGTGCGGCAACAGGGAGCGAGCAGTTCTTC	CASSAATGSEQFF
NA	TRBV27	TRBD2	TRBJ2-1	TGTGCCAGCAGTTTGTCTAGCGGGAGGGTGTACAATGAGCAGTTCTTC	CASSLSSGRVYNEQFF
once	TRBV11-2	TRBD2	TRBJ2-2	TGTGCCAGCAGCTTAACTAGCGGCACCGGGGAGCTGTTTTTT	CASSLTSGTGELFF
NA	TRBV18	NA	TRBJ2-5	TGTGCCAGCTCACCGACAGCAAAGCCCCAAGAGACCCAGTACTTC	CASSPTAKPQETQYF
NA	TRBV4-1	TRBD2	TRBJ2-1	TGCGCCAGCAGCCAGGGGCGGGGGATCGGCCGCTATGAGCAGTTCTTC	CASSQGRGIGRYEQFF
NA	TRBV7-3	TRBD2	TRBJ2-3	TGTGCCAGCAGCTTAAAAGCGGGAGGGCCTTTGAGCACAGATACGCAGTATTTT	CASSLKAGGPLSTDTQYF
NA	TRBV29-1	TRBD2	TRBJ2-4	TGCAGCGTTGTGGGACAGGCTAGCGGGAGATCCAAAAACATTCAGTACTTC	CSVVGQASGRSKNIQYF
NA	TRBV7-8	NA	TRBJ2-6	TGTGCCAGCAGCTTAGCGCGCTCTGGGGCCAACGTCCTGACTTTC	CASSLARSGANVLTF
NA	TRBV5-6	NA	TRBJ2-6	TGTGCCAGCAGCTTGGGGAGGGCTGGGGCCAACGTCCTGACTTTC	CASSLGRAGANVLTF
NA	TRBV4-1	NA	TRBJ2-2	TGCGCCAGCAGCCAAGATCACAGCGGGAACACCGGGGAGCTGTTTTTT	CASSQDHSGNTGELFF
NA	TRBV7-2	NA	TRBJ2-3	TGTGCCAGCAGCCGGGACTTACCTAGCACAGATACGCAGTATTTT	CASSRDLPSTDTQYF
NA	TRBV27	TRBD1	TRBJ1-2	TGTGCCAGCAGTTATTTTTCAGGGGGACATGGCTACACCTTC	CASSYFSGGHGYTF
once	TRBV7-7	TRBD2	TRBJ2-5	TGTGCTAGCAGCTTGAGACTAGCGGGTCCGCAGACCCAGTACTTC	CASSLRLAGPQTQYF
NA	TRBV9	TRBD2	TRBJ2-5	TGTGCCAGCAGCGTAGCCCCTAGCGGGTATACTAACCAAGAGACCCAGTACTTC	CASSVAPSGYTNQETQYF
NA	TRBV18	NA	TRBJ2-1	TGTGCCAGCTCACCACCAGGCTACAATGAGCAGTTCTTC	CASSPPGYNEQFF
NA	TRBV11-2	NA	TRBJ2-2	TGTGCCAGCAGCTTAGCCCAGCGGAACACCGGGGAGCTGTTTTTT	CASSLAQRNTGELFF
NA	TRBV5-1	TRBD1	TRBJ1-1	TGCGCCAGCAGCTTAGGAGGGGGCAACACTGAAGCTTTCTTT	CASSLGGGNTEAFF
few	TRBV4-3	NA	TRBJ2-1	TGCGCCAGCAGCCAAGTGACGGGAAATAACTACAATGAGCAGTTCTTC	CASSQVTGNNYNEQFF
NA	TRBV29-1	NA	TRBJ1-3	TGCAGCGTTGAAGGGGCAGGGGGAAACACCATATATTTT	CSVEGAGGNTIYF
NA	TRBV15	NA	TRBJ1-4	TGTGCCACCAGTAGATACGACAGCCGTAATGAAAAACTGTTTTTT	CATSRYDSRNEKLFF
NA	TRBV5-4	NA	TRBJ2-1	TGTGCCAGCAGCTTGGCCCCTAGCGACCTTCGGGTCTTC	CASSLAPSDLRVF
NA	TRBV7-8	NA	TRBJ1-2	TGTGCCAGCAGCTTAAGGCGCGACAAGAGGATCGATGGCTACACCTTC	CASSLRRDKRIDGYTF
NA	TRBV7-8	NA	TRBJ2-2	TGTGCCAGCAGCTCCGACAGGACCGCGAACACCGGGGAGCTGTTTTTT	CASSSDRTANTGELFF
NA	TRBV7-2	NA	TRBJ1-2	TGTGCCAGCACCCCACGGAGCGGAGTGGGCGGCTACACCTTC	CASTPRSGVGGYTF
NA	TRBV27	NA	TRBJ1-1	TGTGCCAGCAGTTTTAGACGGAACACTGAAGCTTTCTTT	CASSFRRNTEAFF
NA	TRBV25-1	NA	TRBJ2-1	TGTGCCAGCAGTGATGACGGATTGGGGAATGAGCAGTTCTTC	CASSDDGLGNEQFF
NA	TRBV5-6	NA	TRBJ2-2	TGTGCCAGCAGCTTGTGGGGGATGGACGGGGAGCTGTTTTTT	CASSLWGMDGELFF
NA	TRBV4-2	TRBD2	TRBJ2-7	TGTGCCAGCAGCCAAGATGTTGCGCGGGAGTTCGCCTACGAGCAGTACTTC	CASSQDVAREFAYEQYF
NA	TRBV7-2	NA	TRBJ2-5	TGTGCCAGCAGCTTAACTTGGCCCCCGGGGGAGACCCAGTACTTC	CASSLTWPPGETQYF
NA	TRBV5-1	TRBD1	TRBJ2-1	TGCGCCAGCAGCTCCGGGACAGGGGTACGTGAGCAGTTCTTC	CASSSGTGVREQFF
NA	TRBV27	NA	TRBJ2-3	TGTGCCAGCAAAATGGACAGAGTCACAGATACGCAGTATTTT	CASKMDRVTDTQYF
NA	TRBV4-1	NA	TRBJ2-1	TGCGCCAGCAGCCAAGCCGAGCGGAGACCCTACAATGAGCAGTTCTTC	CASSQAERRPYNEQFF
NA	TRBV5-4	NA	TRBJ1-1	TGTGCCAGCAGCTTCAACATTGACACTGAAGCTTTCTTT	CASSFNIDTEAFF
NA	TRBV28	TRBD1	TRBJ1-2	TGTGCCAGCAGTTTTGGAGGGGGCGACTATGGCTACACCTTC	CASSFGGGDYGYTF
NA	TRBV5-1	NA	TRBJ1-2	TGCGCCAGCAGCCCCCAGGGAGATGGCTACACCTTC	CASSPQGDGYTF
NA	TRBV29-1	TRBD2	TRBJ2-3	TGCAGCGTGCCCCCTAGCGGGAGAGTATCAGATACGCAGTATTTT	CSVPPSGRVSDTQYF
NA	TRBV6-1	TRBD2	TRBJ2-7	TGTGCCAGCGGAAAGACTAGCGGGGACTACGAGCAGTACTTC	CASGKTSGDYEQYF
NA	TRBV28	NA	TRBJ1-2	TGTGCCAGCAGTTTACGTACGGGTGCGGGAGATCATGGCTACACCTTC	CASSLRTGAGDHGYTF
NA	TRBV10-3	TRBD1	TRBJ2-7	TGTGCCATCAGTGGGACAGGGGCTGGCGAGCAGTACTTC	CAISGTGAGEQYF
NA	TRBV11-2	NA	TRBJ1-5	TGTGCCAGCAGCTTGGGTAGCTTTCAGCCCCAGCATTTT	CASSLGSFQPQHF
once	TRBV30	NA	TRBJ2-7	TGTGCCGGGACCGGGGTTTTCCCCTACGAGCAGTACTTC	CAGTGVFPYEQYF
NA	TRBV2	NA	TRBJ2-5	TGTGCCAGCAGTAAGGGTATTCAAGAGACCCAGTACTTC	CASSKGIQETQYF
NA	TRBV7-2	NA	TRBJ1-1	TGTGCCAGCAGCTTACTGGTAAACCGGGAAGCTTTCTTT	CASSLLVNREAFF
many	TRBV15	TRBD1	TRBJ2-7	TGTGCCACCAGCAGAGGGGCGGCAGGGGGCTTCAACTACGAGCAGTACTTC	CATSRGAAGGFNYEQYF
NA	TRBV4-1	NA	TRBJ2-5	TGCGCCAGCAGCCAAGGCAGGGGTGGAGTGGAGACCCAGTACTTC	CASSQGRGGVETQYF
NA	TRBV4-1	NA	TRBJ1-3	TGCGCCAGCAGCCAAGAGCGGACAAGCGATACCATATATTTT	CASSQERTSDTIYF